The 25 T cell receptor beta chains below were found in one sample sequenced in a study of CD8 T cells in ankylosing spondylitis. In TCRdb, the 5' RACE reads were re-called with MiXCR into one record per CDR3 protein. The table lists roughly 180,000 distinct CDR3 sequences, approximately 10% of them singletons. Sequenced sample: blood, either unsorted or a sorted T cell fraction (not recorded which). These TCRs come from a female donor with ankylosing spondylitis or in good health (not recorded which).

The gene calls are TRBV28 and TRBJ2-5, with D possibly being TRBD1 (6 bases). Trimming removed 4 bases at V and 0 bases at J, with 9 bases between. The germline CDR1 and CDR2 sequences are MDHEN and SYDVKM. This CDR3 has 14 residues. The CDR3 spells CASSSGQHQETQYF. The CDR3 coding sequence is TGTGCCAGCAGTTCAGGACAGCACCAAGAGACCCAGTACTTC. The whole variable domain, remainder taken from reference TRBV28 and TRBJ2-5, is DVKVTQSSRYLVKRTGEKVFLECVQDMDHENMFWYRQDPGLGLRLIYFSYDVKMKEKGDIPEGYSVSREKKERFSLILESASTNQTSMYLCASSSGQHQETQYFGPGTRLLVL.

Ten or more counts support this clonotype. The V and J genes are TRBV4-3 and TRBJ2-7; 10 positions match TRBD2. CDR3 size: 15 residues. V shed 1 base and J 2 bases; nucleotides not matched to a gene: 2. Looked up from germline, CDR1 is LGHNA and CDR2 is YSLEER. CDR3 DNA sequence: TGCGCCAGCAGCCAAGCACTAGCGGGAACCTACGAGCAGTACTTC. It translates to CASSQALAGTYEQYF.

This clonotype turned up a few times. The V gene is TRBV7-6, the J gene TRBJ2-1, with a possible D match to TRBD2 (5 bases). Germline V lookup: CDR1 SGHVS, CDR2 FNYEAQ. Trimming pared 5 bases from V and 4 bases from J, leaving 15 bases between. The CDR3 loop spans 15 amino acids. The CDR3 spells CASSPSGLEYNEQFF. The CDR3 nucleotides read TGTGCCAGCAGCCCCAGCGGACTGGAGTACAATGAGCAGTTCTTC.

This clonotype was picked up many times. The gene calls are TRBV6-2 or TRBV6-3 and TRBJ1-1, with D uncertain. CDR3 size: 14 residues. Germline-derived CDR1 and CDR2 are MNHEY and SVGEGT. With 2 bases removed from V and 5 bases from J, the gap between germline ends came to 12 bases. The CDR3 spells CASSYAGGGTEAFF. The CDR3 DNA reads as TGTGCCAGCAGTTACGCCGGAGGTGGGACTGAAGCTTTCTTT.

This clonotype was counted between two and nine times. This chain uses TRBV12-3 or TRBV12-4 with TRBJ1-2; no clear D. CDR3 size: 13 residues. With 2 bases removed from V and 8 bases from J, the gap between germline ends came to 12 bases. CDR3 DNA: TGTGCCAGCAGTTTAATCGTTCTCGACGGCTACACCTTC. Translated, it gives CASSLIVLDGYTF.

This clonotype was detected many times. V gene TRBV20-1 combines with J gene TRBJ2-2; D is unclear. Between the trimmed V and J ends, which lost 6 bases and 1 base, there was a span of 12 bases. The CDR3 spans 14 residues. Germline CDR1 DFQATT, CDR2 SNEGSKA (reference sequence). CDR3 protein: CSAEGQENTGELFF. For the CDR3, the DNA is TGCAGTGCCGAAGGTCAAGAGAACACCGGGGAGCTGTTTTTT.

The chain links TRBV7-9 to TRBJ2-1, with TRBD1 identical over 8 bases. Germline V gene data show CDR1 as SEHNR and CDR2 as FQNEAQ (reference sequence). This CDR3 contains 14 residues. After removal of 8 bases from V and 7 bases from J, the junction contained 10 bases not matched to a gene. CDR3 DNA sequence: TGTGCCAGCGATGTTGGACAGGGCCTTAATGAGCAGTTCTTC. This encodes CASDVGQGLNEQFF.

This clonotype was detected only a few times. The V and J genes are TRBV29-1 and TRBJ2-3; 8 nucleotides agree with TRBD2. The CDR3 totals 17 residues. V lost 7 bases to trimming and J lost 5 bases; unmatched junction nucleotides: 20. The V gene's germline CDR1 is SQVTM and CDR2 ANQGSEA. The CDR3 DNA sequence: TGCAGCGCCAAGGGATCGGGACTAGGTTGGTCGCGAGATACGCAGTATTTT. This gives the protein CSAKGSGLGWSRDTQYF.

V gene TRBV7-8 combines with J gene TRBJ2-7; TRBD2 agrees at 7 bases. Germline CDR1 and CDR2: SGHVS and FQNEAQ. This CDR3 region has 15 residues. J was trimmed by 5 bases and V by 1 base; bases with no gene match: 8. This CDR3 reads CASSLVTAGVDEQYF. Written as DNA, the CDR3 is TGTGCCAGCAGCTTAGTAACGGCGGGAGTCGACGAGCAGTACTTC.

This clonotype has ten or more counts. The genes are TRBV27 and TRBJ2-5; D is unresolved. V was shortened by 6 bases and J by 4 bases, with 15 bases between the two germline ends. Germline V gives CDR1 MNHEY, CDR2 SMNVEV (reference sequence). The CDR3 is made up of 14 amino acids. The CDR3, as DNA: TGTGCCAGCAGGGCGATTTGGGTATCAGAGACCCAGTACTTC. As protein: CASRAIWVSETQYF.

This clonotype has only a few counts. CDR3 nucleotide sequence: TGTGCCAGCAACAAGGACTTTGTGAACACCGGGGAGCTGTTTTTT. Its protein is CASNKDFVNTGELFF. The chain joins TRBV6-1 to TRBJ2-2; a weak D match, TRBD2 (5 bases). This CDR3 comprises 15 residues. From germline, CDR1 is MNHNS and CDR2 SASEGT. The germline V and J ends were trimmed by 7 bases and 1 base, with 13 bases remaining between them.

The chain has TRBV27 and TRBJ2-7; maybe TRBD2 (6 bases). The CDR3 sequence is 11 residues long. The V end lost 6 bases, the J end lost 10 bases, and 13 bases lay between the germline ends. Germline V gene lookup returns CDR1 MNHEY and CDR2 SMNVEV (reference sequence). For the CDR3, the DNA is TGTGCCAGCAGCACCGGGACTTTACAGTACTTC. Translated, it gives CASSTGTLQYF.

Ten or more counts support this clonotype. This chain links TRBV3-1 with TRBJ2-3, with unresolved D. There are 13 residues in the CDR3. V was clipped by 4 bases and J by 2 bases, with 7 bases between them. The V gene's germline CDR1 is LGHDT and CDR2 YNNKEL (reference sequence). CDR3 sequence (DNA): TGTGCCAGCAGCCCGACAAACACAGATACGCAGTATTTT. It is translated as CASSPTNTDTQYF.

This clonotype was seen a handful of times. The CDR3 DNA is TGTGCCAGCAGCTTAAGCCCCCCTGGGGGGAGCTCCTACAATGAGCAGTTCTTC. Its translation: CASSLSPPGGSSYNEQFF. J is TRBJ2-1 and V is TRBV7-3; D is possibly TRBD2 (6 bases). Trimming cost V 1 base and J 0 bases, with 16 bases left between them. CDR1 and CDR2 (germline): SGHTA, FQGTGA. This CDR3 region has 18 residues.

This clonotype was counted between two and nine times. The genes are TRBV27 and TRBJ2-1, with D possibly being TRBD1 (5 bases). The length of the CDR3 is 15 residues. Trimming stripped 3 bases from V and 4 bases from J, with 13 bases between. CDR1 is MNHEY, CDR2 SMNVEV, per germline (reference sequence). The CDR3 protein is CASSLLQTDYNEQFF. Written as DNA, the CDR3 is TGTGCCAGCAGTTTGCTACAGACAGATTACAATGAGCAGTTCTTC.

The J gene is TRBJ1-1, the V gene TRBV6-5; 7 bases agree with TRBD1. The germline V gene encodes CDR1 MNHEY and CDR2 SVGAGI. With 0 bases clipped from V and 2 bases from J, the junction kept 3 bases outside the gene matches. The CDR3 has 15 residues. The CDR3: CASSYSRGLNTEAFF. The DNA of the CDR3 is TGTGCCAGCAGTTACTCGAGGGGGCTAAACACTGAAGCTTTCTTT.

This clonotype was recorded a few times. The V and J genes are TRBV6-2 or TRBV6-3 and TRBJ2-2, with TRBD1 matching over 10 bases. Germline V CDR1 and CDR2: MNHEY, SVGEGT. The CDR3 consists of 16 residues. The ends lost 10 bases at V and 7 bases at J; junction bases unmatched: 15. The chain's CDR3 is CATHLRDRGAFGELFF. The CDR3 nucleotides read TGTGCCACTCATCTTAGGGACAGGGGAGCGTTCGGGGAGCTGTTTTTT.

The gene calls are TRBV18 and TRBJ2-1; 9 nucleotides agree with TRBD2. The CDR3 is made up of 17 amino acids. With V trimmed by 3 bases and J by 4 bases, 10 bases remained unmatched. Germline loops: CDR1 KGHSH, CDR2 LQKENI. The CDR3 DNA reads TGTGCCAGCTCACCCACTGGGGCTAGCGGGATTTACAATGAGCAGTTCTTC. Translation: CASSPTGASGIYNEQFF.

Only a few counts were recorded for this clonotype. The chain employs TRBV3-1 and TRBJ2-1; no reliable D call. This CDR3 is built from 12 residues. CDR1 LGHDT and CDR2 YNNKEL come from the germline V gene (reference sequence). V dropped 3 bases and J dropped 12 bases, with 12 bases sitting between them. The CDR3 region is CASSQTRLGQFF. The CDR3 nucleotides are TGTGCCAGCAGCCAGACAAGGCTTGGGCAGTTCTTC.

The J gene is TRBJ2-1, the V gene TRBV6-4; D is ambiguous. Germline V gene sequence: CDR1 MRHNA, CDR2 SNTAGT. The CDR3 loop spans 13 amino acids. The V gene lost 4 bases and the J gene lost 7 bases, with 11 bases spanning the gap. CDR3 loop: CASSARFGNEQFF. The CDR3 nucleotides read TGTGCCAGCAGTGCCCGCTTCGGGAATGAGCAGTTCTTC.

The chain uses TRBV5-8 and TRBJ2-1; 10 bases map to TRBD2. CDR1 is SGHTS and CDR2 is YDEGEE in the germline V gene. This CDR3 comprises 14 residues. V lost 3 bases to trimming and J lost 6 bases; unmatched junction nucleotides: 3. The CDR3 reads CASSWTSGPNEQFF. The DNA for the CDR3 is TGTGCCAGCAGCTGGACTAGCGGCCCCAATGAGCAGTTCTTC.

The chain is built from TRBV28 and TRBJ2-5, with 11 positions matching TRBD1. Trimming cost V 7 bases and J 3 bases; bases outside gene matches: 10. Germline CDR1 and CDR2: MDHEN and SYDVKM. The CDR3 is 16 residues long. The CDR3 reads CASIWPGQGDEETQYF. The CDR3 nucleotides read TGTGCCAGCATCTGGCCGGGACAGGGGGATGAAGAGACCCAGTACTTC.

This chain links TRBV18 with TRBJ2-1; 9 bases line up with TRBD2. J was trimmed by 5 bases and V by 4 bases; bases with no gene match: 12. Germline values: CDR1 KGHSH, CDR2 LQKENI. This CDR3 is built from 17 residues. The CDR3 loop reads CASSRNRLAEIDNEQFF. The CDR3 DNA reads TGTGCCAGCTCACGAAATCGACTAGCGGAAATTGACAATGAGCAGTTCTTC. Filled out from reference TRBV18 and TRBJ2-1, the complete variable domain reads NAGVMQNPRHLVRRRGQEARLRCSPMKGHSHVYWYRQLPEEGLKFMVYLQKENIIDESGMPKERFSAEFPKEGPSILRIQQVVRGDSAAYFCASSRNRLAEIDNEQFFGPGTRLTVL.

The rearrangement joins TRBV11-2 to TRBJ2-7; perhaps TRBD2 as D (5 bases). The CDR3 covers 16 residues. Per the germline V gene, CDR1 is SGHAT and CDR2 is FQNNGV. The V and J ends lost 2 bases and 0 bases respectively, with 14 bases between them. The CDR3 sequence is CASSLRAGRLSYEQYF. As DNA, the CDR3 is TGTGCCAGCAGCTTACGGGCGGGCCGCCTCTCCTACGAGCAGTACTTC.

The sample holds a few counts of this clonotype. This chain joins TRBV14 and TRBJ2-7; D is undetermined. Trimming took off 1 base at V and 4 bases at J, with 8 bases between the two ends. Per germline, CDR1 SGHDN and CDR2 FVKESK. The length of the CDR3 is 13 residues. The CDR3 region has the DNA TGTGCCAGCAGCCAAGTCCACTATTACGAGCAGTACTTC. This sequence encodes CASSQVHYYEQYF.